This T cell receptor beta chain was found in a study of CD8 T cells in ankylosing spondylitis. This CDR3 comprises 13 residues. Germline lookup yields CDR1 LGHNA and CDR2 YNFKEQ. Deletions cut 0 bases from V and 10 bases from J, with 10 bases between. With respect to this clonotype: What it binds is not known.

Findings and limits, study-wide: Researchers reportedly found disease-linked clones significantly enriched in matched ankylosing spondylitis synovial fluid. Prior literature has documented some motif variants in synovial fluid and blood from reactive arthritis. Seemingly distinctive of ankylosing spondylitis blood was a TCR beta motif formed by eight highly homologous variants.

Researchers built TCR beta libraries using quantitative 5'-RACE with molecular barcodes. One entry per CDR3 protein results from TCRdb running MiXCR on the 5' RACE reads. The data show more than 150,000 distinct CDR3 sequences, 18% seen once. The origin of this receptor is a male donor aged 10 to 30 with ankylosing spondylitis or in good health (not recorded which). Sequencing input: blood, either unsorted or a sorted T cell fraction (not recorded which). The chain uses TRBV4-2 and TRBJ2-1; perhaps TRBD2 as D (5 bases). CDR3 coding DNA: TGTGCCAGCAGCCAAGAAGTCCCGGGGGAGCAGTTCTTC. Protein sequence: CASSQEVPGEQFF.